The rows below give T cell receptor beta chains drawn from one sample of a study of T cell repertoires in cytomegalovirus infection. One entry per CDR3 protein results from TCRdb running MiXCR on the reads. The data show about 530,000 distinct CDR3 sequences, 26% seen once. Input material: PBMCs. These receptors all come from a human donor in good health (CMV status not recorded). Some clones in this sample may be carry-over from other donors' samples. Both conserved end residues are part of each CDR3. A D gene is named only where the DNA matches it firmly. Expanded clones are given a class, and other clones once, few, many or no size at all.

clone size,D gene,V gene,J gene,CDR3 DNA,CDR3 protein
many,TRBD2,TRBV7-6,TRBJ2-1,TGTGCCAGCAGCAATTTAGCGGGAGGCTCCTACAATGAGCAGTTCTTC,CASSNLAGGSYNEQFF
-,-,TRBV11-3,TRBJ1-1,TGTGCCAGCAGCATTGAGGAAGGGGTCGCTGAAGCTTTCTTT,CASSIEEGVAEAFF
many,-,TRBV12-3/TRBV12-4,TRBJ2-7,TGTGCCAGCAGTGGGACGGGGCTTAGCTCCTACGAGCAGTACTTC,CASSGTGLSSYEQYF
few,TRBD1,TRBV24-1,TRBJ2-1,TGTGCCACCAGAGAACAGGGGTCCCACAATGAGCAGTTCTTC,CATREQGSHNEQFF
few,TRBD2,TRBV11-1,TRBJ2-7,TGTGCCAGCAGGGCAACTAGCGGGAGATTGGGGGAGCAGTACTTC,CASRATSGRLGEQYF
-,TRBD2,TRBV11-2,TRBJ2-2,TGTGCCAGCAGCTTAGATCTAGCGGGAGTGGCGTCCGGGGAGCTGTTTTTT,CASSLDLAGVASGELFF
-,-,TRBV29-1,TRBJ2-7,TGCAGCGTTGAAGGCCGGACCGGGACAACCTACGAGCAGTACTTC,CSVEGRTGTTYEQYF
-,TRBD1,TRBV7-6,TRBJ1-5,TGTGCCAGCAGCTTATGGCCCCCAGACAGGGTTAGCAATCGGCCCCAGCATTTT,CASSLWPPDRVSNRPQHF
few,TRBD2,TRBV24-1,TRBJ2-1,TGTGCCACCTCACTCGGGACTAACTTTTTAGACAATGAGCAGTTCTTC,CATSLGTNFLDNEQFF
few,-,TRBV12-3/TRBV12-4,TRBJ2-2,TGTGCCAGCAGTAAGACGACGCCCGGGGAGCTGTTTTTT,CASSKTTPGELFF
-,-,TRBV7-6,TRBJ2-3,TGTGCCAGCAGCTTATTTGAAAGCACAGATACGCAGTATTTT,CASSLFESTDTQYF
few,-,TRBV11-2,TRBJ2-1,TGTGCCAGCAGCCCTAGGGGGGGGATATCCAGCTCCTACAATGAGCAGTTCTTC,CASSPRGGISSSYNEQFF
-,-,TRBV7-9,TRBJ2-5,TGTGCCAGCAGCTTAGTCGGAGGACGGGAAGAGACCCAGTACTTC,CASSLVGGREETQYF
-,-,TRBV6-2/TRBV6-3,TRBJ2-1,TGTGCCAGCAGAAAAGTAGCGGTAAGCTCCTACAATGAGCAGTTCTTC,CASRKVAVSSYNEQFF
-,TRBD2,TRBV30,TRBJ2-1,TGTGCCTGGAGCAGACTAGCTTCCTACAATGAGCAGTTCTTC,CAWSRLASYNEQFF
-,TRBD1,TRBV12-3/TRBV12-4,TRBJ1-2,TGTGCCAGCAGTTGGGGACAGGGAGGCTATGGCTACACCTTC,CASSWGQGGYGYTF